Presented here are 13 T cell receptor beta chains from one specimen sequenced in a study of blood T cell repertoires in COVID-19. TCRdb keeps only in-frame clones here, not all; method: immunoSEQ multiplex PCR. The table records about 66,000 clones, approximately 82% of them present only once. The sample was peripheral blood. The receptor source for this set is a man in his 60s with acute or convalescent COVID-19.

V usage is TRBV5-4 and J usage is TRBJ2-1, with D possibly matching TRBD1 (6 bases). V lost 4 bases to trimming and J lost 6 bases, with 14 bases between them. CDR3 length: 14 residues. Germline CDR1 is SGHNT and CDR2 is YYREEE (reference sequence). This chain's CDR3 is CASSLHGQSNEQFF. CDR3 nucleotide sequence: TGTGCCAGCAGCCTCCACGGACAGTCCAATGAGCAGTTCTTC.

The chain joins TRBV3-1 (or the pseudogene TRBV3-2) to TRBJ2-2; D is ambiguous. The CDR3 runs 14 residues. V was trimmed by 2 bases and J by 0 bases, leaving 4 bases between them. Germline V gene data show CDR1 as LGHDT and CDR2 as YNNKEL (reference sequence). Here the CDR3 DNA reads TGTGCCAGCAGCCAACACTCGAACACCGGGGAGCTGTTTTTT. Translation: CASSQHSNTGELFF.

The chain carries TRBV5-1 and TRBJ1-6; D is unresolved. In germline, CDR1 is SGHRS, CDR2 YFSETQ. The germline V and J ends were trimmed by 1 base and 7 bases, with 9 bases remaining between them. The CDR3 runs to 14 residues. The DNA for the CDR3 is TGCGCCAGCAGCTTGCAGCCGGGGAATTCACCCCTCCACTTT. It translates to CASSLQPGNSPLHF.

The chain recombines TRBV2 with TRBJ2-2; perhaps TRBD2 as D (7 bases). This CDR3 spans 14 amino acids. The V end was cut by 7 bases, the J end by 5 bases, with 14 bases between. Germline lookup yields CDR1 SNHLY and CDR2 FYNNEI. This CDR3 is CASKAGASTGELFF. The DNA of the CDR3 is TGTGCCAGCAAGGCGGGGGCAAGTACCGGGGAGCTGTTTTTT.

This clone showed up just once. The CDR3 DNA sequence: TGCGCCAGCAGTGTCGGGCAGGGGGCGCCCACCGGGGAGCTGTTTTTT. This sequence encodes CASSVGQGAPTGELFF. The V and J genes are TRBV10-1 and TRBJ2-2; 8 bases are a match to TRBD1. The CDR3 has 16 amino acids. Per the germline V gene, CDR1 is WNHNN and CDR2 is SYGVQD (reference sequence). The ends lost 4 bases at V and 4 bases at J; junction bases unmatched: 8.

The rearrangement joins TRBV2 to TRBJ2-1, with 10 nucleotides matching TRBD1. V was clipped by 6 bases and J by 2 bases; unmatched bases: 7. The CDR3 runs to 16 residues. Germline assignment: CDR1 SNHLY and CDR2 FYNNEI. The CDR3 nucleotides are TGTGCCAGCAGGGCCGACAGGGGGCAAACCTACAATGAGCAGTTCTTC. It encodes CASRADRGQTYNEQFF.

This rearrangement joins TRBV5-4 to TRBJ1-2, with 8 nucleotides matching TRBD1. CDR3 length: 15 residues. The trim removed 4 bases at V and 3 bases at J, leaving 8 bases unmatched. Per germline, CDR1 SGHNT and CDR2 YYREEE (reference sequence). CDR3 sequence reads: CASSTRDRRDYGYTF. The CDR3 region has the DNA TGTGCCAGCAGCACGAGGGACAGGCGGGACTATGGCTACACCTTC.

In this sample, this clone turned up a few times. The rearrangement uses TRBV30 and TRBJ1-4, with 7 bases matching TRBD1. J was trimmed by 8 bases and V by 3 bases; bases with no gene match: 9. CDR3 length: 14 residues. Germline CDR1 and CDR2: GTSNPN and SVGIG (reference sequence). The CDR3 nucleotides are TGTGCCTGGAGCGTGACAGGGTGGGACGAAAAACTGTTTTTT. Its translation is CAWSVTGWDEKLFF.

The chain couples TRBV2 to TRBJ1-2; a possible D gene is TRBD1 (5 bases). V gave up 2 bases and J gave up 8 bases, with 9 bases separating them. This CDR3 contains 12 residues. CDR1 is SNHLY, CDR2 FYNNEI, per germline. CDR3 protein: CASSENGAGYTF. The CDR3, as DNA: TGTGCCAGCAGTGAAAATGGGGCGGGCTACACCTTC. The whole variable domain, remainder taken from reference TRBV2 and TRBJ1-2, is EPEVTQTPSHQVTQMGQEVILRCVPISNHLYFYWYRQILGQKVEFLVSFYNNEISEKSEIFDDQFSVERPDGSNFTLKIRSTKLEDSAMYFCASSENGAGYTFGSGTRLTVV.

This chain links TRBV6-4 with TRBJ1-2, with 9 bases fitting TRBD1. The CDR3 has 12 residues. Germline V CDR1 and CDR2: MRHNA, SNTAGT. With 8 bases clipped from V and 7 bases from J, the junction kept 5 bases outside the gene matches. The CDR3 reads CASGDRVSGYTF. The CDR3 bases are TGTGCCAGCGGGGACAGGGTCAGTGGCTACACCTTC.

V gene TRBV30 combines with J gene TRBJ1-6; D not resolved. V dropped 2 bases and J dropped 8 bases, with 13 bases sitting between them. The CDR3 covers 14 residues. Germline V CDR1 and CDR2: GTSNPN, SVGIG (reference sequence). The CDR3 coding sequence is TGTGCCTGGAGTCGGGGTGACGGCTATTCACCCCTCCACTTT. This encodes CAWSRGDGYSPLHF.

The chain combines TRBV3-1 (or the pseudogene TRBV3-2) with TRBJ2-1, with 8 positions matching TRBD1. The junction had 12 bases not matched to a gene; V was cut back by 1 base and J by 7 bases. The CDR3 has 17 residues. Germline V gene lookup returns CDR1 LGHDT and CDR2 YNNKEL (reference sequence). The CDR3 DNA reads TGTGCCAGCAGCCAAGCCCCCCGGACAGGGATAATAAATGAGCAGTTCTTC. This sequence encodes CASSQAPRTGIINEQFF.

The chain couples TRBV30 to TRBJ1-1, with TRBD1 matching over 11 bases. This CDR3 comprises 14 residues. CDR1 and CDR2 from the germline V gene are GTSNPN and SVGIG (reference sequence). The ends lost 1 base at V and 5 bases at J; junction bases unmatched: 3. CDR3 residues: CAWSARDRGTEAFF. CDR3 in DNA: TGTGCCTGGAGTGCCCGGGACAGGGGGACTGAAGCTTTCTTT.